This entry describes one T cell receptor beta chain. The clone's antigen remains unknown. Sequence at one end of the junction differs from germline and may be a read error. RNA was extracted from bulk unsorted tissue and checked for quality with a NanoDrop ND-1000 and an Agilent 2100. Donors were newly diagnosed lung cancer patients admitted for thoracic surgery in China between August and November 2014, without prior chemotherapy. Patients with previous radiotherapy or chemotherapy, or with another concurrent cancer, were excluded from the study. Pieces of surgical tissue measuring 1-2 cm3 were kept in RNAlater solution and held at -80 degrees C until needed. The CDR3 holds 17 amino acids from the cysteine to the phenylalanine. Left in the record is the CDR3 DNA by itself, 51 bases read in frame from the first base. CDR1 DFQATT and CDR2 SNEGSKA are derived from the germline V gene (reference sequence).

These data come from a study of tumor and adjacent non-tumor tissue in lung cancer (dated by TCRdb to the late 2010s). A note on the overall study: The cohort included some twelve adenocarcinoma, a couple of squamous cell carcinoma and 1 small cell lung cancer patients. The 15 or so patients were aged about 31 to 85 years, included about ten men and 5 women, and had TNM stage I to III disease. Using bulk TCRbeta repertoires from some 16 lung cancer patients, the study set lung tumor tissue side by side with matched distant non-tumor lung tissue. In total, sequencing yielded approximately 130,000,000 productive TCRbeta reads, which works out to an average of approximately 4.1 million reads per sample. TCRbeta CDR3 sequencing was performed on thirty paired specimens, with one tumor sample and one normal lung sample collected per patient. Broad study findings and their caveats: TCR diversity (inverse Simpson) was significantly higher in tumor than in normal lung tissue (around 450 vs 160, P = 0.0075, Mann-Whitney U test). Neither the sequencing platform nor unique molecular identifiers are mentioned in the methods. Only approximately 16 patients were included in the cohort, and the need for larger samples and more detailed clinical data was noted by the authors. TCR diversity was significantly higher in younger patients, and greater tumor TCR diversity was associated with shorter overall survival and shorter disease-free survival. Because peripheral blood was not sequenced, blood TCRbeta repertoires in the lung cancer patients of the study were not examined. In normal lung, the top 100 clones accounted for a significantly larger cumulative share of the repertoire than in tumor tissue.

The protocol used for the library was multiplex PCR. Sequencing used an Illumina HiSeq 2500. TCRbeta libraries were constructed through three rounds of nested PCR with primers (Table S4) according to protocols modified from ARM-PCR. Before sequencing, PCR products of 200-500 bp were cut from the gel and purified using the QIAquick gel extraction kit. As for how the authors treated the data: Trimmomatic was used to clean the reads, FLASH merged the cleaned reads into complete CDR3 sequences, and MiTCR assigned the sequences to V(D)J germline segments. Clonal diversity was computed as the inverse Simpson's index with VDJtools. A read counted as productive if the sequence was in-frame and lacked a premature stop codon. Using fastp at Q25 and MiXCR, TCRdb reprocessed the public reads and kept productive beta chains. Rows merge per CDR3 protein into single entries with the most common DNA and genes. In this record, the V and J calls reflect TCRdb's handling and not the investigators' own analysis. Present in this sample are about 200,000 distinct CDR3 sequences, around 71% of which were seen just once. 20% to 25% of the sample is held by the ten biggest clonotypes.

The sequenced sample was lung tumor tissue. The receptor was derived from a man in his sixties with non-small cell lung cancer. The chain uses TRBV20-1 and TRBJ2-4; the D gene identity is not certain. The CDR3 protein sequence reads: CSANLGRASDAKDIQYF. The DNA sequence is TGCAGTGCCAACCTCGGCCGGGCCTCCGACGCCAAAGACATTCAGTACTTT.